This T cell receptor (beta chain) derives from a study of blood T cell repertoires in COVID-19. Repertoires were generated with immunoSEQ multiplex PCR, while TCRdb's copy carries only in-frame clones and drops some. The data contain over 250,000 clones, about 90% of them singletons. As to this clone: This specimen includes other DNA sequences encoding the same CDR3.

The germline CDR1 and CDR2 sequences are SGHDN and FVKESK. Trimming cost V 1 base and J 5 bases, with 8 bases left between them. This CDR3 comprises 13 residues. The sample taken for sequencing was peripheral blood. The sequence derives from a person aged 18-35 years with COVID-19, enrolled during active disease. This chain links TRBV14 with TRBJ1-1, with D maybe TRBD1 (6 bases). Written as DNA, the CDR3 is TGTGCCAGCAGCCAAGTGACAGGTACTGAAGCTTTCTTT. Protein product: CASSQVTGTEAFF.